This TCR beta chain appears in the sequencing data of a study of OX40 agonist ivuxolimab in advanced cancers. Study-level points and caveats: CD4+ and CD8+ blood T cells expanded clonally by week 6 at 0.1 to 3.0 mg/kg.

Repertoires were generated with immunoSEQ multiplex PCR, while TCRdb's copy carries only in-frame clones and drops some. The sample yields about 48,000 clones, about 85% seen once. Of note for this clone: Its specificity is unknown.

V lost 6 bases to trimming and J lost 3 bases, with 5 bases between them. This CDR3 region has 11 residues. Germline CDR1 is SEHNR and CDR2 is FQNEAQ (reference sequence). The V gene is TRBV7-9, the J gene TRBJ2-5; D might be TRBD1 (5 bases). Source: CD4+ or CD8+ T cells sorted from blood, taken in a trial of the OX40 agonist ivuxolimab. The clonotype comes from an adult with an advanced solid tumor such as melanoma, head and neck, liver or kidney cancer. The CDR3 DNA follows: TGTGCCAGCAGAGGGGAAGAGACCCAGTACTTC. It translates to CASRGEETQYF.